The next 8 T cell receptor beta chains were all read from a single sample in a study of read filtering for tumor transcriptome and immune sequencing. This library used 300 to 450 ng RNA and molecular barcoded adaptors spanning alpha/delta and beta/gamma chains. TCRdb reprocessed the reads with MiXCR, giving one entry per CDR3 protein. The sample includes over 15,000 distinct CDR3 sequences, approximately 20% of them seen just once. The source material was a population of CD138-negative cells sorted from bone marrow. The receptors originated from a donor aged 40 or older with multiple myeloma.

This clonotype is labeled as medium-sized. The chain employs TRBV29-1 and TRBJ2-7, with D tentatively TRBD1 (6 bases). This CDR3 is built from 13 residues. With 4 bases removed from V and 3 bases from J, the gap between germline ends came to 13 bases. CDR1 and CDR2 from the germline V gene are SQVTM and ANQGSEA. CDR3 loop: CSVVAQGLYEQYF. CDR3 bases: TGCAGCGTTGTAGCACAGGGCCTCTACGAGCAGTACTTC.

This clonotype was counted ten times or more. The chain has TRBV15 and TRBJ1-1; D unresolved. The CDR3 is 13 amino acids. In germline, CDR1 is LNHNV, CDR2 YYDKDF (reference sequence). The ends were cut back, 3 bases at V and 4 bases at J, with 9 bases in the middle. This chain's CDR3 is CATSSGVGTEAFF. Written as DNA, the CDR3 is TGTGCCACCAGCAGTGGGGTCGGCACTGAAGCTTTCTTT.

This chain joins TRBV4-3 and TRBJ2-1; 10 nucleotides match TRBD2. Germline V lookup: CDR1 LGHNA, CDR2 YSLEER. V was clipped by 3 bases and J by 9 bases; unmatched bases: 17. The CDR3 runs 18 residues. CDR3 sequence reads: CASSHVGVASGRGPEQFF. DNA of the CDR3: TGCGCCAGCAGCCACGTAGGGGTGGCTAGCGGGAGAGGTCCTGAGCAGTTCTTC.

The table lists this clonotype with a count of one. The rearrangement joins TRBV28 to TRBJ2-7; TRBD2 might be the D (5 bases). Trimming took 6 bases from V and 0 from J, leaving 12 bases between them. The CDR3 totals 14 residues. The germline gives CDR1 MDHEN, CDR2 SYDVKM. The CDR3 DNA reads TGTGCCAGCAGAAAGTTTGGAGGCTCCTACGAGCAGTACTTC. Residues: CASRKFGGSYEQYF.

There are many counts of this clonotype. The chain employs TRBV28 and TRBJ2-5; D gene unclear. Trimming cost V 3 bases and J 8 bases, with 16 bases left between them. In germline, CDR1 is MDHEN, CDR2 SYDVKM. The CDR3 runs 14 residues. The CDR3 protein is CASSFLQTKRTQYF. The CDR3 DNA reads as TGTGCCAGCAGTTTTCTACAGACGAAGAGAACCCAGTACTTC.

Of note for this clonotype: The conserved phenylalanine or tryptophan is not found at the CDR3 terminus, so this likely reflects a read error. V is TRBV5-1 and J is TRBJ1-1; D is unclear. The CDR3 contains 16 residues. Trimming left V 4 bases short and J 3 bases short, with 19 bases between. Germline CDR1 is SGHRS and CDR2 is YFSETQ. The CDR3 nucleotides read TGCGCCAGCAGCCGATTAAAGACGGGGTCGGACACTGAAGCTTTCCTT. This encodes CASSRLKTGSDTEAFL.

The gene calls are TRBV4-3 and TRBJ2-1; a weak D match, TRBD2 (6 bases). V was clipped by 0 bases and J by 8 bases, with 11 bases between them. Germline lookup yields CDR1 LGHNA and CDR2 YSLEER. The CDR3 length is 14 residues. The CDR3 nucleotides are TGCGCCAGCAGCCAAGAGGGGTCGGGGGATGAGCAGTTCTTC. Translated: CASSQEGSGDEQFF.

To note about this clonotype: The junction departs from the called germline gene at one end, perhaps through a read error. The rearrangement joins TRBV5-1 to TRBJ2-3; TRBD1 is a possible D gene (5 bases). Germline CDR1 is SGHRS and CDR2 is YFSETQ. CDR3 size: 13 residues. The CDR3 here is CASSLDPTGTQYF. CDR3 in DNA: TGCGCCAGCAGCTTGGATCCCACAGGTACGCAGTATTTT.